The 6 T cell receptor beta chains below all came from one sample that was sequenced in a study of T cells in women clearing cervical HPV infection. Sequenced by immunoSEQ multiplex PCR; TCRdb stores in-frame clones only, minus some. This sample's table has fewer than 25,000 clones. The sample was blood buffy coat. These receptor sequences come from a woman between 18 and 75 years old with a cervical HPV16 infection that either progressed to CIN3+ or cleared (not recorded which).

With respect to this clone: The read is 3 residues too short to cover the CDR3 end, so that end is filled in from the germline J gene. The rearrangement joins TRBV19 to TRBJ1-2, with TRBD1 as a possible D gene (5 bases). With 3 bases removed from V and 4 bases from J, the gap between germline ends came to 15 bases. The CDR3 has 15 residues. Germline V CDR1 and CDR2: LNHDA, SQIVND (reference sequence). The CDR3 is CASSIFDSRTYGYTF. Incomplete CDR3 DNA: TGTGCCAGTAGTATTTTCGACAGCCGGACCTATGGC.

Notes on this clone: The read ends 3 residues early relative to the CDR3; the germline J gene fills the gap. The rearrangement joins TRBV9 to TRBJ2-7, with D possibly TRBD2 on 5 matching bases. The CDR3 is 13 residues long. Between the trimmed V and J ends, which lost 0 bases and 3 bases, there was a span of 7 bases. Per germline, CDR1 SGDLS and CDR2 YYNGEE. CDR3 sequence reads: CASSVDTSYEQYF. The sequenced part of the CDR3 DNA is TGTGCCAGCAGCGTAGACACTAGCTACGAG.

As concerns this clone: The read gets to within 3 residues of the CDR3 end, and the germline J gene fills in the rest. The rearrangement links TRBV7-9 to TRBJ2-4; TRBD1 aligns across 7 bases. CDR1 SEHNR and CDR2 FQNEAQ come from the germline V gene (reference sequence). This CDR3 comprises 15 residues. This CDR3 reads CASSSTTGWVYGQYF. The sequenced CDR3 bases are TGTGCCAGCAGCTCGACGACAGGGTGGGTCTATGGT.

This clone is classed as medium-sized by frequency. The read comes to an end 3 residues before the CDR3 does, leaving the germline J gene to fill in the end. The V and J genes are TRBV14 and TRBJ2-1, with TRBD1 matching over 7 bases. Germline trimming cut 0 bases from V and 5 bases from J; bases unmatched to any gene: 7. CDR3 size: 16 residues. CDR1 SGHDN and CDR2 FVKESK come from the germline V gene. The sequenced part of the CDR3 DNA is TGTGCCAGCAGCCAAGATACAGGGGTGGTAAACAATGAG. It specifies CASSQDTGVVNNE. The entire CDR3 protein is CASSQDTGVVNNEQFF.

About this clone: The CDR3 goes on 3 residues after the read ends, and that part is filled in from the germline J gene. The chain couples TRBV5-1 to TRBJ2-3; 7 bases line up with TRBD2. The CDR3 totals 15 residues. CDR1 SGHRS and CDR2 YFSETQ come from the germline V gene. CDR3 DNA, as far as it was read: TGCGCCAGCAGCTTATATCTAGCGGTTCAAGAGACG. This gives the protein CASSLYLAVQET. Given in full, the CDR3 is CASSLYLAVQETQYF.

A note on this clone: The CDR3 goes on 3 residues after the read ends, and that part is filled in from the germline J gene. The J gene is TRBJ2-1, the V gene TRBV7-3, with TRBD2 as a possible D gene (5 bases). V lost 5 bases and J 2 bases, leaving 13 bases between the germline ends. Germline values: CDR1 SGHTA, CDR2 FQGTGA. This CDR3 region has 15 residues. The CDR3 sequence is CASSAGRATYNEQFF. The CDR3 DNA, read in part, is TGTGCCAGCAGCGCGGGCCGGGCGACCTACAATGAG.